This T cell receptor beta chain was recorded in a study of T-cell reconstitution after alpha-beta-depleted transplantation in children. Study observations and caveats: Several hundred expanded graft clones reportedly were the source of alpha-beta T cells about two months after transplant. The high TCRbeta diversity at day 60 in some patients came from surviving recipient T cells and thymic progenitors. Diversity and T-cell counts at one year after transplant derived mostly from new T cells.

On this clonotype: Antigen specificity is unknown. A much larger clone lies one base from this, so it may be a read error.

TCRbeta library preparation incorporated unique molecular identifiers. One entry per CDR3 protein, called by TCRdb with MiXCR from the PCR reads. Of around 440,000 distinct CDR3 sequences listed, around 16% were seen once; the top ten hold 25% to 30%. Between the trimmed V and J ends, which lost 6 bases and 3 bases, there was a span of 18 bases. Germline V CDR1 and CDR2: SGHTA, FQGNSA. This CDR3 region has 15 residues. The TCR sequence derives from a boy younger than two who had a stem cell transplant for Wiskott-Aldrich syndrome, so the T cells may come from the graft donor. Source: PBMCs, mostly from graft donor cells, taken 360 days after TCRalphabeta/CD19-depleted stem cell transplant. V and J are TRBV7-2 and TRBJ2-7; the D is unclear. Written as DNA, the CDR3 is TGTGCCAGCAGACAGTCGATCGAGCCCCACTACGAGCAGTACTTC. It codes for CASRQSIEPHYEQYF.